The T cell receptor beta chain under discussion was sequenced for a study of CD8 T cells in ankylosing spondylitis. This clonotype was counted many times. CDR3 length: 13 amino acids. Germline CDR1 reads DFQATT; CDR2 reads SNEGSKA (reference sequence). The V end lost 4 bases, the J end lost 4 bases, and 11 bases lay between the germline ends. TCRdb called the 5' RACE reads again in MiXCR, with one record for every CDR3 protein. Among more than 110,000 distinct CDR3 sequences, roughly 8.3% were seen once, and the ten largest hold less than 7.5%. This sequence originates from a male donor with ankylosing spondylitis. The V call is TRBV20-1, the J call TRBJ2-1; unclear D gene. The sequencing input was synovial fluid, either unsorted or a sorted T cell fraction (not recorded which). CDR3 DNA sequence: TGCAGTGCTACGCTTCGAGGTTACAATGAGCAGTTCTTC. As protein: CSATLRGYNEQFF.